This record concerns one T cell receptor beta chain sequence. Other DNA sequences in the same sample also yield this CDR3. Produced via immunoSEQ multiplex PCR; TCRdb's table is partial and in-frame only. Of 55,000 to 65,000 clones in the sample, roughly 90% are singletons; the top ten hold around 5%. This specimen belongs to a study of technical replicates of blood from a handful of donors. CDR1 is SGDLS and CDR2 is YYNGEE in the germline V gene. The CDR3 length is 16 residues. V trimming: 2 bases; J trimming: 2 bases; junction bases outside the gene matches: 5. The sample consisted of PBMCs. The genes are TRBV9 and TRBJ2-2; 8 bases are a match to TRBD2. The TCR sequence derives from a human donor in good health. Some clones in this sample may be carry-over from other donors' samples. CDR3 sequence: CASSVLAGGNTGELFF. The CDR3 DNA sequence: TGTGCCAGCAGCGTGTTGGCGGGGGGCAACACCGGGGAGCTGTTTTTT.